The T cell receptor beta chain under discussion was sequenced for a study of blood T cell repertoires in COVID-19. Study context: Spain, Italy and the United States supplied samples that represented acute and convalescent COVID-19. Sources were T cells, B-cell-depleted T cells, or PBMCs; the material itself was cDNA or gDNA.

Original analysis: Nucleated cell number was recorded as an estimate derived from reference gene primer amplification. Clones were read by immunoSEQ multiplex PCR, and TCRdb kept only the in-frame ones, dropping some. The DNA was the basis for D and trimming; V, J and clone size are from that table. The profile covers about 54,000 clones, with roughly 90% appearing a single time and 3.5% to 5% taken by the ten largest. Sequencing was carried out using peripheral blood. The receptor's source is a man between 50 and 59 years old with acute or convalescent COVID-19.

This CDR3 is CAWSGEAVDLCTF. CDR3 DNA sequence: TGTGCCTGGAGTGGGGAGGCAGTGGATTTGTGCACCTTC. The chain uses TRBV30 and TRBJ1-2; D is uncertain. The CDR3 covers 13 residues. The V end was cut by 1 base, the J end by 13 bases, with 19 bases between. Germline loops: CDR1 GTSNPN, CDR2 SVGIG (reference sequence).